The entry below gives a single T cell receptor (beta chain) sequence along with its context. V lost 6 bases, J lost 1 base, and 12 bases lay in between. The CDR3 extends over 14 amino acids. From germline, CDR1 is MDHEN and CDR2 SYDVKM. This sample is drawn from a study of blood T cell repertoires in COVID-19. Assay used: immunoSEQ multiplex PCR; TCRdb lists only in-frame clones, some missing. The data hold over 120,000 clones, with nearly 90% observed a single time. The source is a man between 65 and 79 years old with acute or convalescent COVID-19. Sequencing was carried out using peripheral blood. The rearrangement links TRBV28 to TRBJ1-1, with unresolved D. CDR3 nucleotides: TGTGCCAGCAGAATTGACGGGAAGAACACTGAAGCTTTCTTT. Protein sequence: CASRIDGKNTEAFF.